This TCR beta chain was sequenced in a study of graft-versus-host responses after intestinal transplantation. As to this clone: The antigen remains undetermined.

Assay: immunoSEQ multiplex PCR; the TCRdb copy retains only in-frame clones and omits some. The table includes roughly 80,000 clones, roughly 87% detected once. The CDR3 consists of 20 residues. V lost 4 bases, J lost 4 bases, and 29 bases lay in between. Per germline, CDR1 MDHEN and CDR2 SYDVKM. Sequencing used unstimulated CD8+ T cells sorted from spleen or lymph node cells, obtained before transplant. This chain uses TRBV28 with TRBJ1-5, with D possibly TRBD1 on 6 matching bases. The origin of this receptor is a human donor who was the organ donor for an intestinal transplant. The DNA for the CDR3 is TGTGCCAGCAGTTATTATTCCTCATACAGGGCCGACATAGGGAATCAGCCCCAGCATTTT. Encoded protein: CASSYYSSYRADIGNQPQHF.